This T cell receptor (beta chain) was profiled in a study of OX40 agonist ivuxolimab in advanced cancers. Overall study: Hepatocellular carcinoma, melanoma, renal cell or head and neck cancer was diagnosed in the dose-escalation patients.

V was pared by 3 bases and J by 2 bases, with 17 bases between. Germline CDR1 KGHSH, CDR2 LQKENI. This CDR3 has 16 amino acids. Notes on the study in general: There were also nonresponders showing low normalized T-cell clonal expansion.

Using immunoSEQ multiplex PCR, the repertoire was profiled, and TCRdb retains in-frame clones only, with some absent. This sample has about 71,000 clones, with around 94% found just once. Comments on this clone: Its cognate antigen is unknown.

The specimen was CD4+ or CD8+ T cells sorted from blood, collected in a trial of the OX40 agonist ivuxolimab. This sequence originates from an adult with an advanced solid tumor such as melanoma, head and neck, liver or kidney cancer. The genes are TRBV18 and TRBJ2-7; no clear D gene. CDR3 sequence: CASSPILADGAYEQYF. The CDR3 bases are TGTGCCAGCTCACCGATCCTCGCGGACGGAGCCTACGAGCAGTACTTC.